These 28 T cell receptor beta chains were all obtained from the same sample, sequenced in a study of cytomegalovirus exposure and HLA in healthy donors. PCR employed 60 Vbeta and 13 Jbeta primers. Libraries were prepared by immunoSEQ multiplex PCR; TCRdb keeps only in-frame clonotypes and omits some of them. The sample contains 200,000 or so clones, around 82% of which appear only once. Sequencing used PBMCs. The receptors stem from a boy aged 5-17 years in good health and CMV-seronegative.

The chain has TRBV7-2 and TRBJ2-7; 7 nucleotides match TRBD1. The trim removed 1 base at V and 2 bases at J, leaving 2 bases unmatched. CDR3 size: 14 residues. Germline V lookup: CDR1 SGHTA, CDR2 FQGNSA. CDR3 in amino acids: CASSLEGATYEQYF. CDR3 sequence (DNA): TGTGCCAGCAGCTTAGAGGGGGCAACCTACGAGCAGTACTTC.

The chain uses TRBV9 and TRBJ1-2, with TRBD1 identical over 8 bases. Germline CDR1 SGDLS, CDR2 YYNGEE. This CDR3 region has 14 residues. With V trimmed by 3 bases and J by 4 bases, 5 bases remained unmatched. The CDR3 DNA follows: TGTGCCAGCAGCGCGTCGACAGGGGTCTATGGCTACACCTTC. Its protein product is CASSASTGVYGYTF.

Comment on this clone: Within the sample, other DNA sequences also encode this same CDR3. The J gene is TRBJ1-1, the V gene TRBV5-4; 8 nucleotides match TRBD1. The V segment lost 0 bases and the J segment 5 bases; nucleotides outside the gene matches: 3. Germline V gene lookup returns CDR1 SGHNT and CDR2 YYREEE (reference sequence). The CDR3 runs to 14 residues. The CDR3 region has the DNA TGTGCCAGCAGCTTGGGACAGGGGAGGACTGAAGCTTTCTTT. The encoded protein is CASSLGQGRTEAFF. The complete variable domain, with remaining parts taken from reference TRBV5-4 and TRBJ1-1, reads ETGVTQSPTHLIKTRGQQVTLRCSSQSGHNTVSWYQQALGQGPQFIFQYYREEENGRGNFPPRFSGLQFPNYSSELNVNALELDDSALYLCASSLGQGRTEAFFGQGTRLTVV.

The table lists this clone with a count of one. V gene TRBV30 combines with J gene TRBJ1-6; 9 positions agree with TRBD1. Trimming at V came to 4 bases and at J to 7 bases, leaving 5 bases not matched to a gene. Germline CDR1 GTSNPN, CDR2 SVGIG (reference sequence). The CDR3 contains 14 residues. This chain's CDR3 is CAWTQGQGNSPLHF. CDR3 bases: TGTGCCTGGACCCAGGGACAGGGAAATTCACCCCTCCACTTT.

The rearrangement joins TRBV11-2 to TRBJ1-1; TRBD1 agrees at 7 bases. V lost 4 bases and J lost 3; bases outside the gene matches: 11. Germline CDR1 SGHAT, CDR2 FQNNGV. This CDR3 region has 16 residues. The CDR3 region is CASSSYRGPRDTEAFF. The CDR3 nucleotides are TGTGCCAGCAGCTCGTACAGGGGACCGCGGGACACTGAAGCTTTCTTT.

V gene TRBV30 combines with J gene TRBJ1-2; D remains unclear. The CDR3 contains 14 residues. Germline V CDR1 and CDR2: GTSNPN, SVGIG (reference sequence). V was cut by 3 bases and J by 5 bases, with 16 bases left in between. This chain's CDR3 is CAWSTPEAVYGYTF. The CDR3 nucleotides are TGTGCCTGGAGCACCCCAGAGGCAGTATATGGCTACACCTTC.

The CDR3 sequence is CASSLGPGGNNSPLHF. In DNA, the CDR3 is TGCGCCAGCAGCTTGGGCCCAGGGGGGAATAATTCACCCCTCCACTTT. The rearrangement uses TRBV5-1 and TRBJ1-6, with 7 bases lining up with TRBD1. Germline V lookup: CDR1 SGHRS, CDR2 YFSETQ. Germline trimming cut 0 bases from V and 5 bases from J; bases unmatched to any gene: 5. The CDR3 covers 16 residues. Full variable domain (rest looked up from reference TRBV5-1 and TRBJ1-6): KAGVTQTPRYLIKTRGQQVTLSCSPISGHRSVSWYQQTPGQGLQFLFEYFSETQRNKGNFPGRFSGRQFSNSRSEMNVSTLELGDSALYLCASSLGPGGNNSPLHFGNGTRLTVT.

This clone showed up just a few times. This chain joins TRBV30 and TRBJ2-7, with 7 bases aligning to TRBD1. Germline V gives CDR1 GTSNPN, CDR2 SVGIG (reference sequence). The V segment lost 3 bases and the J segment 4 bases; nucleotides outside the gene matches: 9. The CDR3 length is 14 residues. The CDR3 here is CAWRLRDRLYEQYF. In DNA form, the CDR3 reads TGTGCCTGGAGGCTCCGGGACAGACTTTACGAGCAGTACTTC.

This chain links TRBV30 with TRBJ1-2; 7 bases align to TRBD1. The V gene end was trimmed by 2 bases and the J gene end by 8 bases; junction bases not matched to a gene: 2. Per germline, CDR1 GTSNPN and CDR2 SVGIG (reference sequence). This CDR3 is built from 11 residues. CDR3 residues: CAWSSGGGYTF. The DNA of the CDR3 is TGTGCCTGGAGTTCAGGGGGGGGCTACACCTTC.

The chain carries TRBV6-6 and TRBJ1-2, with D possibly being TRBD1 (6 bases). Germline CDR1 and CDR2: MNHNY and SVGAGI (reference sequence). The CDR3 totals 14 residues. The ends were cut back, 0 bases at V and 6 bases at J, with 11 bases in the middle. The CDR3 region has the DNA TGTGCCAGCAGTTACTCGCCTACAGGGAATGGCTACACCTTC. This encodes CASSYSPTGNGYTF.

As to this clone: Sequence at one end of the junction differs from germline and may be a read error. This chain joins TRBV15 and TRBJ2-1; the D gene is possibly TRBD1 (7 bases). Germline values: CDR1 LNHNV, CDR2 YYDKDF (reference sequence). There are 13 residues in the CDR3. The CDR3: CATSREEGAGVLF. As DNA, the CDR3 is TGTGCCACCAGCCGAGAGGAGGGGGCAGGGGTACTCTTC.

The CDR3 nucleotides read TGTGCCAGCAGCTCCGGGACACTTAAAGGGACCGGGGAGCTGTTTTTT. Translating gives CASSSGTLKGTGELFF. J is TRBJ2-2 and V is TRBV7-9; perhaps TRBD1 as D (6 bases). Trimming left V 4 bases short and J 5 bases short, with 17 bases between. The CDR3 loop spans 16 amino acids. Germline CDR1 is SEHNR and CDR2 is FQNEAQ (reference sequence).

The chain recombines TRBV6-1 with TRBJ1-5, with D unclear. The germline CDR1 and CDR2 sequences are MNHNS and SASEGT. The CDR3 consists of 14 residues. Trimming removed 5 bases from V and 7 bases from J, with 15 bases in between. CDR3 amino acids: CASSLGNIGQPQHF. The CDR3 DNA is TGTGCCAGCAGTCTCGGGAATATCGGGCAGCCCCAGCATTTT.

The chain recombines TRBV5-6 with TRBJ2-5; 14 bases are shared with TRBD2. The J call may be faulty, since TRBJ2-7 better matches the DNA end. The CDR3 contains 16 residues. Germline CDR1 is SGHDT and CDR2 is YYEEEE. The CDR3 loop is CASSFRLAGGVYEQYF. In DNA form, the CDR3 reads TGTGCCAGCAGCTTCCGACTAGCGGGAGGGGTTTACGAGCAGTACTTC.

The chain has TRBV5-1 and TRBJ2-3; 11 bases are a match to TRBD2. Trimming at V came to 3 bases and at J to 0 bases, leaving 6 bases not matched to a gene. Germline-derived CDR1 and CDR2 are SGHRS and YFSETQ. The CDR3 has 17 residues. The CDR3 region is CASSSGLAGLSTDTQYF. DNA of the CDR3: TGCGCCAGCAGCTCCGGACTAGCGGGCCTCAGCACAGATACGCAGTATTTT.

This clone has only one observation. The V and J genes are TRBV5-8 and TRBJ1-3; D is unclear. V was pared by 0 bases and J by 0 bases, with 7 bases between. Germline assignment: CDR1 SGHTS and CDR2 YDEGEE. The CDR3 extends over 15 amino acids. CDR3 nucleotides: TGTGCCAGCAGCTTGGCCAGTTTCTCTGGAAACACCATATATTTT. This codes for CASSLASFSGNTIYF.

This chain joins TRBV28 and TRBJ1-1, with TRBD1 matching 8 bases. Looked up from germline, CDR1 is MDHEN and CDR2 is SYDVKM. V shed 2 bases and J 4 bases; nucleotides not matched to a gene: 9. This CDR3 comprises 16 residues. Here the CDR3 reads CASSLQGARLVTEAFF. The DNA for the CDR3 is TGTGCCAGCAGTTTACAGGGGGCGCGTCTGGTCACTGAAGCTTTCTTT.

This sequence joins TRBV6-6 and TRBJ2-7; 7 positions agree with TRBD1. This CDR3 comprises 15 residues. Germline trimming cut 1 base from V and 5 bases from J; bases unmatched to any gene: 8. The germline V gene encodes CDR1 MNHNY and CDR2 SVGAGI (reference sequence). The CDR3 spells CASSYLSQGINEQYF. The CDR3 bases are TGTGCCAGCAGTTACTTATCACAGGGGATCAACGAGCAGTACTTC.

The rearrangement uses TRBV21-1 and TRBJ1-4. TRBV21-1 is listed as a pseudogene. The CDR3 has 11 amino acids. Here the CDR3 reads CASSKGRAGVF. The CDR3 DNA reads TGTGCCAGCAGCAAGGGACGGGCGGGAGTTTTT.

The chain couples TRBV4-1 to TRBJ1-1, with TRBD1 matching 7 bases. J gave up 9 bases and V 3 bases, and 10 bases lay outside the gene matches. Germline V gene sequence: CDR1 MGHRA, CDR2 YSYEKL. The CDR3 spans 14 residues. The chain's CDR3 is CASSHAVTGVQAFF. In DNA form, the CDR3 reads TGCGCCAGCAGCCATGCCGTAACAGGGGTTCAAGCTTTCTTT.

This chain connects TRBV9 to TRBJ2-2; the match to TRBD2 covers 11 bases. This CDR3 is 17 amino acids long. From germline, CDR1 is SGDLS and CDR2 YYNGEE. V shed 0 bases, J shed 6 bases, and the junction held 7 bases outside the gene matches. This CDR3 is CASSVEGSGRASGELFF. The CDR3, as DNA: TGTGCCAGCAGCGTAGAAGGTAGCGGGAGGGCCTCCGGGGAGCTGTTTTTT.

The CDR3 loop reads CASSDTTRSPLHF. The CDR3 DNA sequence: TGTGCCAGCAGCGACACAACAAGGTCACCCCTCCACTTT. V gene TRBV5-4 combines with J gene TRBJ1-6; D ambiguous. Trimming took off 4 bases at V and 10 bases at J, with 12 bases between the two ends. The CDR3 runs 13 residues. Germline loops: CDR1 SGHNT, CDR2 YYREEE (reference sequence).

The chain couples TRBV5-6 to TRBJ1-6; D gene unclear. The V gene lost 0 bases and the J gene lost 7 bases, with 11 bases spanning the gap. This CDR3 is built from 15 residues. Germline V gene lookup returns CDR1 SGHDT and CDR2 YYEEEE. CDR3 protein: CASSLAGTINSPLHF. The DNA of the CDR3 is TGTGCCAGCAGCTTGGCAGGAACGATAAATTCACCCCTCCACTTT.

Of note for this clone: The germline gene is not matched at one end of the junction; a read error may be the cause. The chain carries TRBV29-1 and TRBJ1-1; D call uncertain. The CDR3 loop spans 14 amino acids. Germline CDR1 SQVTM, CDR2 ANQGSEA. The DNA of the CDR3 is TGCAGCGGTGAACTTGGCACCATGAACACTGAAGCTTTCTTT. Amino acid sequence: CSGELGTMNTEAFF.

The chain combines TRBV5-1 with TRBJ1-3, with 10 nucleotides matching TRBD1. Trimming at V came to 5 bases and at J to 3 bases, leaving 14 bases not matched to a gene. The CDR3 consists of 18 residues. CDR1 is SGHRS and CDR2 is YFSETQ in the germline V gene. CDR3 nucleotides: TGCGCCAGCAGTTTAAACCCAGCGGGACAGGGGTATGGAAACACCATATATTTT. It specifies CASSLNPAGQGYGNTIYF.

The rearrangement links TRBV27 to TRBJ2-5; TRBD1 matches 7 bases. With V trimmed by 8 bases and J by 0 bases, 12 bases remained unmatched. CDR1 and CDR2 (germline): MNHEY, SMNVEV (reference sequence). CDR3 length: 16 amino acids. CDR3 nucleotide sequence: TGTGCCAGCTACTCAACCGGGACAGAGCACCAAGAGACCCAGTACTTC. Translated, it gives CASYSTGTEHQETQYF.

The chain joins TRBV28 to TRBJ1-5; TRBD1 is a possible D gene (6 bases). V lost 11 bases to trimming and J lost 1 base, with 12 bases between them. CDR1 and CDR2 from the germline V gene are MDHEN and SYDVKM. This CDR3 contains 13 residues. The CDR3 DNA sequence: TGTGCCGTACAGGGTAGCAGCAATCAGCCCCAGCATTTT. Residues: CAVQGSSNQPQHF. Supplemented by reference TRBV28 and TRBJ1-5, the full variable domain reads DVKVTQSSRYLVKRTGEKVFLECVQDMDHENMFWYRQDPGLGLRLIYFSYDVKMKEKGDIPEGYSVSREKKERFSLILESASTNQTSMYLCAVQGSSNQPQHFGDGTRLSIL.

The CDR3 DNA follows: TGTGCCAGCAGCTTGGGGGCGAACTCAATCAACACCGGGGAGCTGTTTTTT. Its translation: CASSLGANSINTGELFF. The chain combines TRBV5-5 with TRBJ2-2; D unresolved. There are 17 residues in the CDR3. The V gene lost 0 bases and the J gene lost 2 bases, with 14 bases spanning the gap. The germline V gene has CDR1 SGHKS and CDR2 YYEKEE (reference sequence).